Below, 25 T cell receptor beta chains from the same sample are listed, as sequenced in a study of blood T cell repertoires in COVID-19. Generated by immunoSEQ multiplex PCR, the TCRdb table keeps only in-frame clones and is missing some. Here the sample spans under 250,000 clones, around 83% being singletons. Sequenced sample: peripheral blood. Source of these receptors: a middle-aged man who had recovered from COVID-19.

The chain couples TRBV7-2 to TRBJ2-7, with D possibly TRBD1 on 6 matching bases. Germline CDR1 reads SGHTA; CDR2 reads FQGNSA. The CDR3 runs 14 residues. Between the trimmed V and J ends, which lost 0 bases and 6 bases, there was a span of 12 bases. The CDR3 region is CASSLAGGKGEQYF. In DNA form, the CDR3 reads TGTGCCAGCAGCTTAGCAGGGGGTAAGGGCGAGCAGTACTTC.

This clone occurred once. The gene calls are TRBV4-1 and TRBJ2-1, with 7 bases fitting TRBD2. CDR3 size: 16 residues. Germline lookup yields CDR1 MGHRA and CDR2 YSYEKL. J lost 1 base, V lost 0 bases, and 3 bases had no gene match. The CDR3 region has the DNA TGCGCCAGCAGCCAAGAAGGGGACTATTCCTACAATGAGCAGTTCTTC. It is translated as CASSQEGDYSYNEQFF.

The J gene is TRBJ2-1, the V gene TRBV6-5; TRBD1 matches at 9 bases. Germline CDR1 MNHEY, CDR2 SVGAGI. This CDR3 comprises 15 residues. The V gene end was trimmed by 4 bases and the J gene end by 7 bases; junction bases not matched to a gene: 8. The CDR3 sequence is CASSSYRGRENEQFF. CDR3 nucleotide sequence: TGTGCCAGCAGTTCCTACAGGGGGCGCGAGAATGAGCAGTTCTTC.

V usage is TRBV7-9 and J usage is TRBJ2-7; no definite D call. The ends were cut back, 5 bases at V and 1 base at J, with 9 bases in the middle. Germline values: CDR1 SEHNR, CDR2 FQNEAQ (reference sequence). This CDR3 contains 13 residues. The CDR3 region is CASSPVGSYEQYF. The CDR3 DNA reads TGTGCCAGCAGCCCGGTCGGTTCCTACGAGCAGTACTTC.

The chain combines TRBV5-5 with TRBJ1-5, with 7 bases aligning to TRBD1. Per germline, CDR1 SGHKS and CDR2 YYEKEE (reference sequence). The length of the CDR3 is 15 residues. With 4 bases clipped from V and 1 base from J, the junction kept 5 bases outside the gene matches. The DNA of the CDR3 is TGTGCCAGCAGCGAACAGGGGCTGAGCAATCAGCCCCAGCATTTT. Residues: CASSEQGLSNQPQHF. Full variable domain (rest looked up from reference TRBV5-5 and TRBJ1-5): DAGVTQSPTHLIKTRGQQVTLRCSPISGHKSVSWYQQVLGQGPQFIFQYYEKEERGRGNFPDRFSARQFPNYSSELNVNALLLGDSALYLCASSEQGLSNQPQHFGDGTRLSIL.

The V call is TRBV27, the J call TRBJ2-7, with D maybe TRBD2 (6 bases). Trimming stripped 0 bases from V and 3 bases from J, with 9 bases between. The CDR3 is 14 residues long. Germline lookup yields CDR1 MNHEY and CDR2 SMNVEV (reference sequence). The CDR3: CASSLSGGIYEQYF. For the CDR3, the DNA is TGTGCCAGCAGTTTATCGGGGGGTATCTACGAGCAGTACTTC.

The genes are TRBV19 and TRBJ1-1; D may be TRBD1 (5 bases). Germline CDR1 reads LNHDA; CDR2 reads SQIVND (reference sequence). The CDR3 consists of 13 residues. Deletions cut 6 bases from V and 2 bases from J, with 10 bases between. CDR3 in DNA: TGTGCCAGTAGCCGGGGGGTTAACACTGAAGCTTTCTTT. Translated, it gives CASSRGVNTEAFF.

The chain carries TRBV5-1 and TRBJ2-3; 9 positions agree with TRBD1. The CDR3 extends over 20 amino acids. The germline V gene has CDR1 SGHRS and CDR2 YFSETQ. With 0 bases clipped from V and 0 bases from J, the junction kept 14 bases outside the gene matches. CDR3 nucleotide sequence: TGCGCCAGCAGCTTGGGGACAGGGGTATTAAGGTCGTCTAGCACAGATACGCAGTATTTT. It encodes CASSLGTGVLRSSSTDTQYF.

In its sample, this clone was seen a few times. CDR3 coding DNA: TGCGCCAGCAGCCGGGACAGTGCGAACACCGGGGAGCTGTTTTTT. It yields the protein CASSRDSANTGELFF. J is TRBJ2-2 and V is TRBV10-1; 7 bases are a match to TRBD1. V shed 6 bases, J shed 0 bases, and the junction held 4 bases outside the gene matches. This CDR3 is 15 amino acids long. From germline, CDR1 is WNHNN and CDR2 SYGVQD (reference sequence).

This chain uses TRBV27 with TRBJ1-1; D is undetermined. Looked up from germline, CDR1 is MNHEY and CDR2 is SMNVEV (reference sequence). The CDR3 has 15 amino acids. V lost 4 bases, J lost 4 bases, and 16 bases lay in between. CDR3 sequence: CASSSYRVEGTEAFF. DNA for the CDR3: TGTGCCAGCAGTTCATACCGCGTAGAGGGCACTGAAGCTTTCTTT.

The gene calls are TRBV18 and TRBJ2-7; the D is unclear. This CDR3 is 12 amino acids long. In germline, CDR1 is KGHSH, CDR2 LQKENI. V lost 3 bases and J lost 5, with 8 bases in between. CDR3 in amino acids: CASSPVAHEQYF. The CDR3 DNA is TGTGCCAGCTCACCGGTGGCCCACGAGCAGTACTTC.

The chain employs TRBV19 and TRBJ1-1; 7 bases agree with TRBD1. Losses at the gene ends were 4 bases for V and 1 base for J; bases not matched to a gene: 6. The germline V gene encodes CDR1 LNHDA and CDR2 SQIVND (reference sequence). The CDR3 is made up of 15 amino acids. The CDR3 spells CASSTKRTGNTEAFF. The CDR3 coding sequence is TGTGCCAGTAGTACCAAACGGACAGGGAACACTGAAGCTTTCTTT.

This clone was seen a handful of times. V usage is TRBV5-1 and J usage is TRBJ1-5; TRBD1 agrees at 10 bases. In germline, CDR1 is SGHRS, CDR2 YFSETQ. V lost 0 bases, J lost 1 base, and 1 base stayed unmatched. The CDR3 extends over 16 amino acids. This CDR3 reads CASSLGQGASNQPQHF. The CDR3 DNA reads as TGCGCCAGCAGCTTGGGACAGGGGGCGAGCAATCAGCCCCAGCATTTT. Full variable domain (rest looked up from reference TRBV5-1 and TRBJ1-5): KAGVTQTPRYLIKTRGQQVTLSCSPISGHRSVSWYQQTPGQGLQFLFEYFSETQRNKGNFPGRFSGRQFSNSRSEMNVSTLELGDSALYLCASSLGQGASNQPQHFGDGTRLSIL.

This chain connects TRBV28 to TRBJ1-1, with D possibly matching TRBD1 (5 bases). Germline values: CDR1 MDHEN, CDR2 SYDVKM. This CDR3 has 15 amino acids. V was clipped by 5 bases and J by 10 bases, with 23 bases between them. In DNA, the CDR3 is TGTGCCAGCAGTCTTGGGGCAGGGAGGAGGAGGGGAGCTTTCTTT. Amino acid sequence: CASSLGAGRRRGAFF.

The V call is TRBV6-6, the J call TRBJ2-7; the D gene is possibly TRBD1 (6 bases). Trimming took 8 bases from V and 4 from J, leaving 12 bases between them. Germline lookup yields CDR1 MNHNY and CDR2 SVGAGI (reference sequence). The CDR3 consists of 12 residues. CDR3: CASARGGYEQYF. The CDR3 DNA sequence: TGTGCCAGCGCCAGGGGCGGGTACGAGCAGTACTTC.

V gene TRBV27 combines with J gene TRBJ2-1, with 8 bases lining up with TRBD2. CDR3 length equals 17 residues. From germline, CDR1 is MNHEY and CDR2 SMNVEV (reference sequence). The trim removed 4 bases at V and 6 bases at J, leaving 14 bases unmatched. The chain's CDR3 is CASSSPLGSGRSNEQFF. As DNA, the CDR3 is TGTGCCAGCAGTTCCCCCTTAGGAAGCGGGAGAAGCAATGAGCAGTTCTTC.

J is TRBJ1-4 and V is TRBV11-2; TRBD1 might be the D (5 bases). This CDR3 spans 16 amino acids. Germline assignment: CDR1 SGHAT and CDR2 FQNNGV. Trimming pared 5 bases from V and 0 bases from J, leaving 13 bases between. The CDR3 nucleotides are TGTGCCAGCAGCGAGCAGGGTGGTGCAACTAATGAAAAACTGTTTTTT. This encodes CASSEQGGATNEKLFF. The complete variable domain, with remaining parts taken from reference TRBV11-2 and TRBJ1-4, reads EAGVAQSPRYKIIEKRQSVAFWCNPISGHATLYWYQQILGQGPKLLIQFQNNGVVDDSQLPKDRFSAERLKGVDSTLKIQPAKLEDSAVYLCASSEQGGATNEKLFFGSGTQLSVL.

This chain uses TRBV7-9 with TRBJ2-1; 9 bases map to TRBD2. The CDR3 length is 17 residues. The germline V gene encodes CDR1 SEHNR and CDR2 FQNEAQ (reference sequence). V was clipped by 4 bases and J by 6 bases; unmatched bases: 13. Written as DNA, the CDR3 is TGTGCCAGCAGCTCACCAGCCGTTAGCGGGAGAAGCAATGAGCAGTTCTTC. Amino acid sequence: CASSSPAVSGRSNEQFF.

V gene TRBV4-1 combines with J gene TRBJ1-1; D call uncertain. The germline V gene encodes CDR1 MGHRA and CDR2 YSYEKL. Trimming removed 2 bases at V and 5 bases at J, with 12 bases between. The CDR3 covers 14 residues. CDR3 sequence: CASSQLRGTTEAFF. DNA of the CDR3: TGCGCCAGCAGCCAACTGCGAGGAACAACTGAAGCTTTCTTT.

The DNA for the CDR3 is TGTGCCAGCAGCGATCCGAGAGGGACAGGCCCCCACAGGGTTAGAAACACCATATATTTT. It translates to CASSDPRGTGPHRVRNTIYF. V is TRBV7-8 and J is TRBJ1-3; 8 bases are shared with TRBD1. Trimming at V came to 5 bases and at J to 5 bases, leaving 23 bases not matched to a gene. The germline V gene encodes CDR1 SGHVS and CDR2 FQNEAQ. The CDR3 length is 20 residues. The full variable domain, with the rest looked up from reference TRBV7-8 and TRBJ1-3, is GAGVSQSPRYKVAKRGQDVALRCDPISGHVSLFWYQQALGQGPEFLTYFQNEAQLDKSGLPSDRFFAERPEGSVSTLKIQRTQQEDSAVYLCASSDPRGTGPHRVRNTIYFGEGSWLTVV.

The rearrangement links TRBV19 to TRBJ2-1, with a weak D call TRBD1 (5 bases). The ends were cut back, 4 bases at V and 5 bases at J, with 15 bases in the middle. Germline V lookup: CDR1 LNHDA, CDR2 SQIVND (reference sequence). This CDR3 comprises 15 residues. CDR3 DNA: TGTGCCAGTAGTAAGTCGCGACAGTTCCACAATGAGCAGTTCTTC. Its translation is CASSKSRQFHNEQFF.

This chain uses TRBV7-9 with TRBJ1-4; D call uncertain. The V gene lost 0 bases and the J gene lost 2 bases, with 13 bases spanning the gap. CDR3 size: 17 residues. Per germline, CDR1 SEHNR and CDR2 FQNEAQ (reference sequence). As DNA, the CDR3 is TGTGCCAGCAGCTTAGCAGGAAAACCGGGGACTAATGAAAAACTGTTTTTT. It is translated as CASSLAGKPGTNEKLFF. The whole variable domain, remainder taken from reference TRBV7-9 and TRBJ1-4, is DTGVSQNPRHKITKRGQNVTFRCDPISEHNRLYWYRQTLGQGPEFLTYFQNEAQLEKSRLLSDRFSAERPKGSFSTLEIQRTEQGDSAMYLCASSLAGKPGTNEKLFFGSGTQLSVL.

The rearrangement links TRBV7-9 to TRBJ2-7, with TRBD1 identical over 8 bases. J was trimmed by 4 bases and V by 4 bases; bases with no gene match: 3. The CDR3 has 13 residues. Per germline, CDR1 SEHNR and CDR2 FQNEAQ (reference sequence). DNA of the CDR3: TGTGCCAGCAGCTCTAACAGGGGGTACGAGCAGTACTTC. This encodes CASSSNRGYEQYF.

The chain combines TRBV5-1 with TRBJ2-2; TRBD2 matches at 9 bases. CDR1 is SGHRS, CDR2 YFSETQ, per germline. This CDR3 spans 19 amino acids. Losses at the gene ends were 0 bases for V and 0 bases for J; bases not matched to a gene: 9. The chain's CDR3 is CASSLAGLAGTPNTGELFF. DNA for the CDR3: TGCGCCAGCAGCTTGGCCGGGCTAGCGGGGACTCCGAACACCGGGGAGCTGTTTTTT.

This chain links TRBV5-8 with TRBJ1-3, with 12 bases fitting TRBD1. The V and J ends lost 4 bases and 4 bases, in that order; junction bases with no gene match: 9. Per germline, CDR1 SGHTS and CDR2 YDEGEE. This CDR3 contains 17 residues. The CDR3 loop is CASSRWDRGHLGNTIYF. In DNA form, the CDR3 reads TGTGCCAGCAGCCGCTGGGACAGGGGGCATTTGGGAAACACCATATATTTT.